Sequencing of this TCR beta chain was carried out in a study of T cell clonotyping in hematopoietic cell transplantation. Profiled with immunoSEQ multiplex PCR; TCRdb holds only in-frame clones, not every one. The data hold around 15,000 clones, with under 90% observed a single time. CDR1 and CDR2 (germline): KGHSH, LQKENI. There are 16 residues in the CDR3. Trimming cost V 3 bases and J 3 bases; bases outside gene matches: 7. Recipients were bled about 28 days pretransplant and at posttransplant days 30, 100, 180. The receptor was isolated from a male patient aged 60 to 75 who had an allogeneic stem cell transplant from a related donor, so the T cells may come from the graft donor. Some clones in this sample may be carry-over from other donors' samples. The genes are TRBV18 and TRBJ1-2, with 10 bases fitting TRBD1. Material: PBMCs, obtained 100 days after allogeneic stem cell transplant. CDR3 region: CASSPNTGQGYYGYTF. CDR3 bases: TGTGCCAGCTCACCTAACACGGGACAGGGGTACTATGGCTACACCTTC.